The T cell receptor (beta chain) under discussion was sequenced for a study of molecular identifiers for immune sequencing clone quantification. Each CDR3 protein is one row after TCRdb ran MiXCR on the PCR reads. The data hold roughly 6,000 distinct CDR3 sequences, with about 15% observed a single time. Sorted cell numbers of roughly 18,000 to 1,000,000, with 10%, 30% or 50% RNA, served as input for naive CD8 libraries. CDR3 length: 14 residues. With 6 bases clipped from V and 5 bases from J, the junction kept 8 bases outside the gene matches. Germline V gene data show CDR1 as SQVTM and CDR2 as ANQGSEA. By share, this clonotype counts as medium-sized (0.01 to 0.1%).

This chain uses TRBV29-1 with TRBJ2-1, with TRBD2 matching over 9 bases. The origin of this receptor is a human donor in good health. Some libraries in this study had Jurkat cell RNA spiked in. The specimen was naive CD8+ T cells from blood, with Jurkat cell RNA spiked in. The sample's subset: FACS-sorted CD8+CD4-CCR7+CD45RA+ naive T cells. The CDR3 loop is CSVVGLAMNNEQFF. In DNA form, the CDR3 reads TGCAGCGTCGTTGGACTAGCGATGAACAATGAGCAGTTCTTC.